Listed below are T cell receptor beta chains from one sample, sequenced in a study of T cells in Graves' hyperthyroidism and ophthalmopathy. TCRdb passed the multiplex PCR reads through MiXCR, listing each CDR3 protein once. The sample has under 550,000 distinct CDR3 sequences; about an eighth are singletons. Input material: blood. The receptors were sampled from a young woman with Graves' hyperthyroidism. The CDR3 runs from the conserved cysteine through the conserved F or W. D genes are given only for firm matches. Size is omitted from some rows. Given values are once, few, many or a class for expanded clones.

clone size: few; D gene: NA; J gene: TRBJ2-1; V gene: TRBV27; CDR3 protein: CASSSTVGNEQFF; CDR3 DNA: TGTGCCAGCAGTTCCACAGTAGGGAATGAGCAGTTCTTC
clone size: few; D gene: NA; J gene: TRBJ2-7; V gene: TRBV6-1; CDR3 protein: CASSEGVPYEQYF; CDR3 DNA: TGTGCCAGCAGCGAGGGGGTCCCCTACGAGCAGTACTTC
clone size: many; D gene: NA; J gene: TRBJ2-3; V gene: TRBV7-3; CDR3 protein: CASSLLPTPTSTDTQYF; CDR3 DNA: TGTGCCAGCAGCTTACTACCGACTCCAACTAGCACAGATACGCAGTATTTT
clone size: many; D gene: NA; J gene: TRBJ1-6; V gene: TRBV5-1; CDR3 protein: CASSLDGTGGHSPLHF; CDR3 DNA: TGCGCCAGCAGCTTGGATGGGACGGGCGGGCATTCACCCCTCCACTTT
clone size: NA; D gene: NA; J gene: TRBJ1-1; V gene: TRBV6-1; CDR3 protein: CASSPLTGATEAFF; CDR3 DNA: TGTGCCAGCAGTCCCTTGACCGGGGCCACTGAAGCTTTCTTT
clone size: few; D gene: TRBD1; J gene: TRBJ1-2; V gene: TRBV28; CDR3 protein: CASGTGLTRGYTF; CDR3 DNA: TGTGCCAGCGGGACAGGGCTGACGAGAGGCTACACCTTC
clone size: many; D gene: TRBD2; J gene: TRBJ2-7; V gene: TRBV12-3/TRBV12-4; CDR3 protein: CASRLAGGNSYEQYF; CDR3 DNA: TGTGCCAGCAGGTTAGCGGGAGGAAACTCCTACGAGCAGTACTTC
clone size: many; D gene: NA; J gene: TRBJ1-5; V gene: TRBV5-5; CDR3 protein: CASSMYIGGGQPQHF; CDR3 DNA: TGTGCCAGCAGCATGTATATCGGGGGTGGTCAGCCCCAGCATTTT
clone size: NA; D gene: NA; J gene: TRBJ1-1; V gene: TRBV2; CDR3 protein: CASSGRGSTEAFF; CDR3 DNA: TGTGCCAGCAGCGGGCGGGGTAGTACTGAAGCTTTCTTT
clone size: many; D gene: NA; J gene: TRBJ1-1; V gene: TRBV20-1; CDR3 protein: CSASLGNTEAFF; CDR3 DNA: TGCAGTGCTAGTTTGGGAAACACTGAAGCTTTCTTT
clone size: NA; D gene: NA; J gene: TRBJ2-7; V gene: TRBV6-2/TRBV6-3; CDR3 protein: CASRQRQRDFYEQYF; CDR3 DNA: TGTGCCAGCAGACAAAGACAGAGGGATTTCTACGAGCAGTACTTC
clone size: few; D gene: NA; J gene: TRBJ2-5; V gene: TRBV4-1; CDR3 protein: CASSQEGALQETQYF; CDR3 DNA: TGCGCCAGCAGCCAAGAAGGAGCGCTTCAAGAGACCCAGTACTTC
clone size: NA; D gene: TRBD2; J gene: TRBJ2-1; V gene: TRBV30; CDR3 protein: CAYRDYQAIVNEQFF; CDR3 DNA: TGTGCCTACCGGGACTATCAAGCTATTGTCAATGAGCAGTTCTTC
clone size: many; D gene: NA; J gene: TRBJ2-3; V gene: TRBV27; CDR3 protein: CASSFLWTSTDTQYF; CDR3 DNA: TGTGCCAGCAGTTTCCTCTGGACTAGCACAGATACGCAGTATTTT
clone size: many; D gene: TRBD2; J gene: TRBJ2-7; V gene: TRBV13; CDR3 protein: CASSFGRENPYEQYF; CDR3 DNA: TGTGCCAGCAGCTTTGGGCGGGAGAACCCCTACGAGCAGTACTTC
clone size: many; D gene: TRBD1; J gene: TRBJ1-1; V gene: TRBV6-1; CDR3 protein: CASSGGVTGGRLDTEAFF; CDR3 DNA: TGTGCCAGCAGTGGAGGGGTGACAGGGGGCCGTCTGGACACTGAAGCTTTCTTT
clone size: many; D gene: NA; J gene: TRBJ2-7; V gene: TRBV27; CDR3 protein: CASSLISRDSYEQYF; CDR3 DNA: TGTGCCAGCAGTTTGATTTCGCGGGACTCCTACGAGCAGTACTTC
clone size: many; D gene: TRBD1; J gene: TRBJ2-7; V gene: TRBV12-3/TRBV12-4; CDR3 protein: CASSSTGGASYEQYF; CDR3 DNA: TGTGCCAGCAGTTCAACAGGGGGCGCCTCCTACGAGCAGTACTTC
clone size: few; D gene: NA; J gene: TRBJ1-4; V gene: TRBV27; CDR3 protein: CASSPPQGRGEKLFF; CDR3 DNA: TGTGCCAGCAGCCCCCCGCAGGGAAGGGGGGAAAAACTGTTTTTT
clone size: few; D gene: TRBD1; J gene: TRBJ2-2; V gene: TRBV24-1; CDR3 protein: CATSDPGQGRTGELFF; CDR3 DNA: TGTGCCACCAGTGACCCCGGACAGGGTCGTACCGGGGAGCTGTTTTTT
clone size: NA; D gene: TRBD1; J gene: TRBJ2-5; V gene: TRBV30; CDR3 protein: CAWSGQGGRETQYF; CDR3 DNA: TGTGCCTGGAGTGGACAGGGTGGGCGAGAGACCCAGTACTTC
clone size: few; D gene: TRBD2; J gene: TRBJ2-1; V gene: TRBV7-9; CDR3 protein: CASSRTGVSLAGNGDEQFF; CDR3 DNA: TGTGCCAGCAGCCGAACAGGGGTCTCACTAGCGGGAAACGGCGATGAGCAGTTCTTC
clone size: many; D gene: NA; J gene: TRBJ1-4; V gene: TRBV20-1; CDR3 protein: CSARDGGATNEKLFF; CDR3 DNA: TGCAGTGCTAGAGATGGCGGGGCAACTAATGAAAAACTGTTTTTT
clone size: few; D gene: NA; J gene: TRBJ2-5; V gene: TRBV20-1; CDR3 protein: CSARDSRPLRRETQYF; CDR3 DNA: TGCAGTGCTAGAGATTCGCGCCCCTTACGGAGGGAGACCCAGTACTTC
clone size: NA; D gene: TRBD2; J gene: TRBJ2-7; V gene: TRBV5-1; CDR3 protein: CASSSRLAGTYNEQYF; CDR3 DNA: TGCGCCAGCAGCTCCAGACTAGCGGGAACCTACAATGAGCAGTACTTC